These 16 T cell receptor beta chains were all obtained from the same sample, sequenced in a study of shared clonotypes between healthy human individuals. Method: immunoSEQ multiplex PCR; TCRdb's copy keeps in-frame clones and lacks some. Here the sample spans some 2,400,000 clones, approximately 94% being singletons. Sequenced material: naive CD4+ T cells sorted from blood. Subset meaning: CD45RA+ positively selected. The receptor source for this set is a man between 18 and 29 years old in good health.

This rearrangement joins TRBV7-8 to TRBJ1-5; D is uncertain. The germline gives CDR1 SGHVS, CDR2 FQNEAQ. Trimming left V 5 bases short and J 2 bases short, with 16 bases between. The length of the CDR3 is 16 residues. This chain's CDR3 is CASSHEVGSGNQPQHF. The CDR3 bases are TGTGCCAGCAGCCACGAGGTGGGGAGTGGCAATCAGCCCCAGCATTTT. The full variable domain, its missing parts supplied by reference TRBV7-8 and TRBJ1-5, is GAGVSQSPRYKVAKRGQDVALRCDPISGHVSLFWYQQALGQGPEFLTYFQNEAQLDKSGLPSDRFFAERPEGSVSTLKIQRTQQEDSAVYLCASSHEVGSGNQPQHFGDGTRLSIL.

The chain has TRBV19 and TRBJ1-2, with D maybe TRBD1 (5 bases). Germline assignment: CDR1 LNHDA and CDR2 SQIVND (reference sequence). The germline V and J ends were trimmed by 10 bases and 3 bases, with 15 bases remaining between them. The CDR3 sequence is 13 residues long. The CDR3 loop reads CATPDEQDYGYTF. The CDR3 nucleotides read TGTGCCACCCCGGATGAACAGGACTATGGCTACACCTTC.

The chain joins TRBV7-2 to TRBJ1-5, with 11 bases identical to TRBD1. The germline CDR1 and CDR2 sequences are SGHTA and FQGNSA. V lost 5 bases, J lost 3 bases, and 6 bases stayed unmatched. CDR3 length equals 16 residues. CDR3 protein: CASSQGQGATNQPQHF. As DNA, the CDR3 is TGTGCCAGCAGCCAAGGACAGGGGGCTACCAATCAGCCCCAGCATTTT.

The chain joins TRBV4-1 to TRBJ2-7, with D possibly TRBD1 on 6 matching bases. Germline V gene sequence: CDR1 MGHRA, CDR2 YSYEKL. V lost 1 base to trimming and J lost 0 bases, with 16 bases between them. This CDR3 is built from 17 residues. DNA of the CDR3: TGCGCCAGCAGCCAAGCCTCAGGGGACCTCAGCTCCTACGAGCAGTACTTC. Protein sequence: CASSQASGDLSSYEQYF.

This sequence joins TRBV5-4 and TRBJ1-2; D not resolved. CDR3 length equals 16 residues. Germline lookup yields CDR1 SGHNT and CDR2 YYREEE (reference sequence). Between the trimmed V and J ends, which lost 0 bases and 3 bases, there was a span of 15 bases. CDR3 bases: TGTGCCAGCAGCTTGGAGTTGACTGGGCTAGACTATGGCTACACCTTC. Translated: CASSLELTGLDYGYTF.

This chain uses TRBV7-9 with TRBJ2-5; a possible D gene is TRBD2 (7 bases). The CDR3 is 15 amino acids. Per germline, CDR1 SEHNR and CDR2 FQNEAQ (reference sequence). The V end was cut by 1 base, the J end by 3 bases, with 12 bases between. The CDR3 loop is CASSLGGGSEETQYF. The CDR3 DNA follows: TGTGCCAGCAGCTTAGGGGGGGGCTCGGAAGAGACCCAGTACTTC.

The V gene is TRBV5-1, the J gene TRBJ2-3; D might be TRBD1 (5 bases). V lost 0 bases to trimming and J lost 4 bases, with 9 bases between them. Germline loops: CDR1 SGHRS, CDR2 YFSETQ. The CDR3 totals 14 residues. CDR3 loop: CASSLVVGPDTQYF. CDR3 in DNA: TGCGCCAGCAGCTTGGTGGTGGGGCCAGATACGCAGTATTTT.

The CDR3 spells CASSVGLVNTGELFF. DNA of the CDR3: TGTGCCAGCAGCGTAGGTCTAGTGAACACCGGGGAGCTGTTTTTT. The chain uses TRBV9 and TRBJ2-2; D unclear. CDR3 length: 15 residues. V lost 0 bases to trimming and J lost 1 base, with 7 bases between them. CDR1 is SGDLS, CDR2 YYNGEE, per germline.

CDR3 coding DNA: TGTGCCAGCAAGAACGGACAGGGGATTCAGGCTAACTATGGCTACACCTTC. Residues: CASKNGQGIQANYGYTF. The rearrangement uses TRBV2 and TRBJ1-2; 9 bases agree with TRBD1. The CDR3 is made up of 17 amino acids. V lost 7 bases, J lost 0 bases, and 12 bases stayed unmatched. Germline V gene sequence: CDR1 SNHLY, CDR2 FYNNEI. The variable domain in full, with the rest retrieved from reference TRBV2 and TRBJ1-2, is EPEVTQTPSHQVTQMGQEVILRCVPISNHLYFYWYRQILGQKVEFLVSFYNNEISEKSEIFDDQFSVERPDGSNFTLKIRSTKLEDSAMYFCASKNGQGIQANYGYTFGSGTRLTVV.

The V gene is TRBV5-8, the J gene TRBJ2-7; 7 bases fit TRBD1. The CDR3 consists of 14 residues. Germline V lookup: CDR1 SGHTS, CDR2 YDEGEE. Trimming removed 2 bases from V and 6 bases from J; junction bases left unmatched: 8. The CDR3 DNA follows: TGTGCCAGCAGCTTTCCGGACAGGCTAGGCGAGCAGTACTTC. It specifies CASSFPDRLGEQYF.

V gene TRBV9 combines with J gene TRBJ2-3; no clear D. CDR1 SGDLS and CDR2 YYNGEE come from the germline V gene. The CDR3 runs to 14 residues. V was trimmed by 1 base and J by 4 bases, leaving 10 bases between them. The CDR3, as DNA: TGTGCCAGCAGCGTACAAAGCCTGGCAGATACGCAGTATTTT. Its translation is CASSVQSLADTQYF. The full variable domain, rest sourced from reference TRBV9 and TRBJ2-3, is DSGVTQTPKHLITATGQRVTLRCSPRSGDLSVYWYQQSLDQGLQFLIQYYNGEERAKGNILERFSAQQFPDLHSELNLSSLELGDSALYFCASSVQSLADTQYFGPGTRLTVL.

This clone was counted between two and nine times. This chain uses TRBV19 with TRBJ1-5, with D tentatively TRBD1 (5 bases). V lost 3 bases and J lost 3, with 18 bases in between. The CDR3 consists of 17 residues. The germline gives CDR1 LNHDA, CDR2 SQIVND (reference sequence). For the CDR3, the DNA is TGTGCCAGTAGTATTGGTTCCAGGGTGGGGAACAATCAGCCCCAGCATTTT. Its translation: CASSIGSRVGNNQPQHF.

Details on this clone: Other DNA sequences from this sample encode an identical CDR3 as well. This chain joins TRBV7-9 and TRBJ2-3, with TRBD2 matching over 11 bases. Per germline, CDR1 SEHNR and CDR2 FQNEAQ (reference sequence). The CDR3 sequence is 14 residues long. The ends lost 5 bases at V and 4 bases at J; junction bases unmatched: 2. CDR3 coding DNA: TGTGCCAGCAGCCAACTAGCGGGGGCAGATACGCAGTATTTT. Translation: CASSQLAGADTQYF.

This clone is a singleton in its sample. CDR3 sequence (DNA): TGTGCCAGCAGCACGGGACAGGGGGCGCTGAACACTGAAGCTTTCTTT. It yields the protein CASSTGQGALNTEAFF. The chain employs TRBV13 and TRBJ1-1, with 12 bases fitting TRBD1. The CDR3 is 16 residues long. Looked up from germline, CDR1 is PRHDT and CDR2 is FYEKMQ (reference sequence). The V and J ends lost 5 bases and 0 bases, in that order; junction bases with no gene match: 4.

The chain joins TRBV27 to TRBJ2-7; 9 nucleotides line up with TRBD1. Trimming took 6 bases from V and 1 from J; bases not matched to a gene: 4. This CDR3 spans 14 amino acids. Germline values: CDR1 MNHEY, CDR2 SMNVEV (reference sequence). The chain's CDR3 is CASRETGGSYEQYF. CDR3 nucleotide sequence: TGTGCCAGCAGAGAGACAGGGGGGTCCTACGAGCAGTACTTC.

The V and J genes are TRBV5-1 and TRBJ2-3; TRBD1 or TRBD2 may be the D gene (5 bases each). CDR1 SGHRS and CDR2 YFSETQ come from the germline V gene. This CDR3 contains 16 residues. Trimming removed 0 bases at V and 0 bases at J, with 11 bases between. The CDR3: CASSLDGTASTDTQYF. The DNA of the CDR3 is TGCGCCAGCAGCTTGGACGGGACGGCTAGCACAGATACGCAGTATTTT.